This TCR beta chain derives from a study of response to subunit inactivated influenza vaccine. Study-level points and caveats: The authors suggested that few new T cells are recruited per seasonal influenza vaccination.

To note about this clonotype: Its specificity is not known.

Trimming shortened V by 4 bases and J by 5 bases, and 15 bases separated the two germline ends. The CDR3 spans 15 residues. In germline, CDR1 is SGHTA, CDR2 FQGNSA. TCRdb ran MiXCR on the RT-PCR reads and lists one entry per CDR3 protein. The table includes about 530,000 distinct CDR3 sequences, around 11% detected once. Here the sequenced sample was PBMCs from blood, taken on the day of vaccination. The genes are TRBV7-2 and TRBJ2-1; D is tentatively TRBD1 or TRBD2 (5 bases each). The TCR sequence derives from a man aged 50 to 59 who received an inactivated influenza vaccine. This chain's CDR3 is CASSSRGRWDNEQFF. The CDR3 region has the DNA TGTGCCAGCAGCTCGAGGGGCCGTTGGGACAATGAGCAGTTCTTC.